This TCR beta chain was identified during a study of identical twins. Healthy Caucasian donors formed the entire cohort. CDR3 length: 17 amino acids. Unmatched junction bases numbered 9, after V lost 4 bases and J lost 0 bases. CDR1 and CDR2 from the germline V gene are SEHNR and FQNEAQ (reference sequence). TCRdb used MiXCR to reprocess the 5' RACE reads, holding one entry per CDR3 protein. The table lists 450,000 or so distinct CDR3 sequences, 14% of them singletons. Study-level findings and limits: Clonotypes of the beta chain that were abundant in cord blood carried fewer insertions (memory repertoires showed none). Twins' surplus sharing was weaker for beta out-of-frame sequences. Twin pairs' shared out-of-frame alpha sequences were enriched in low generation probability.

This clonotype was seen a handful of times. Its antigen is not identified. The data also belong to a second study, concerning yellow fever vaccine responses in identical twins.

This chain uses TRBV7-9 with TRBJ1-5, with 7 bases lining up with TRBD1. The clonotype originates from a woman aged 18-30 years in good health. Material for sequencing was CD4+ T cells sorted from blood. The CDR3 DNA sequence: TGTGCCAGCAGCTCCGGGGACAGTTTTTATAGCAATCAGCCCCAGCATTTT. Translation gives CASSSGDSFYSNQPQHF. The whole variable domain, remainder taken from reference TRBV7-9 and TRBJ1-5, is DTGVSQNPRHKITKRGQNVTFRCDPISEHNRLYWYRQTLGQGPEFLTYFQNEAQLEKSRLLSDRFSAERPKGSFSTLEIQRTEQGDSAMYLCASSSGDSFYSNQPQHFGDGTRLSIL.